The sample holds many counts of the clone carrying this T cell receptor beta chain. Its antigen is not known. Time point in this sample: patch test 2, 6 weeks after DPC sensitization. Indicated treatment: therapeutic diphenylcyclopropenone sensitization with weekly scalp DPC. This sample stems from a study of human T cells and chemical hapten exposure. From germline, CDR1 is MNHEY and CDR2 SMNVEV (reference sequence). The germline V and J ends were trimmed by 5 bases and 4 bases, with 3 bases remaining between them. CDR3 length equals 11 residues. TCRdb itself ran the RACE reads through MiXCR, one entry per CDR3 protein. The data contain about 69,000 distinct CDR3 sequences, about 9.3% of them singletons. Regarding the study as a whole: PT1 expanded TCR counts and patch test score were linked, and their correlation was positive. Following DPC sensitization, TCRs present above 1 in 1000 frequency showed no change. Expanded TCRs clustered into significantly more large CDR3 similarity groups than controls, the analysis revealed.

V gene TRBV27 combines with J gene TRBJ2-1, with D unresolved. Sequences were derived from whole blood, sampled in connection with sensitization to the hapten diphenylcyclopropenone (DPC). The receptor was isolated from a woman between 45 and 65 years old with alopecia areata. Some clones in this sample may be carry-over from other donors' samples. CDR3 in amino acids: CASSQYNEQFF. The DNA for the CDR3 is TGTGCCAGCAGTCAGTACAATGAGCAGTTCTTC.